The TCR beta chain under discussion was sequenced for a study of blood T cell repertoires in COVID-19. Trimming took off 3 bases at V and 4 bases at J, with 10 bases between the two ends. The CDR3 extends over 13 amino acids. The germline V gene encodes CDR1 MNHEY and CDR2 SVGAGI. Assay used: immunoSEQ multiplex PCR; TCRdb lists only in-frame clones, some missing. The table lists approximately 160,000 clones, roughly 80% of them singletons, with approximately 7.3% in the top ten. The chain recombines TRBV6-5 with TRBJ2-7; D may be TRBD1 (6 bases). What was sequenced was PBMCs or T cells enriched from blood (not recorded which). This TCR was sampled from a man in his forties or fifties who had recovered from COVID-19. The CDR3, as DNA: TGTGCCAGCAGTTATGGTGGACAGTACGAGCAGTACTTC. It yields the protein CASSYGGQYEQYF.